Each of the 23 T cell receptor beta chains below was sequenced from the same sample in a study of blood T cell repertoires in COVID-19 (dated by TCRdb to the early 2020s). Libraries were constructed by the immunoSEQ multiplex PCR assay. This is the immuneACCESS table as TCRdb keeps it, with only in-frame sequences that have V and J called. A part of the clones is gone; compared with another copy, unresolved V genes explain less than half, and the rest is unexplained. The sample records some 36,000 clones, 85% to 95% of which are singletons. The ten largest clones take up roughly two fifths of the sample. Source material: peripheral blood. These receptors originate from a man aged 60-69 years with active or convalescent COVID-19.

The chain has TRBV6-2 or TRBV6-3 and TRBJ1-5; 9 bases agree with TRBD1. Germline CDR1 MNHEY, CDR2 SVGEGT. The CDR3 consists of 15 residues. Germline trimming cut 8 bases from V and 6 bases from J; bases unmatched to any gene: 11. The CDR3 sequence: CASCLTGGAGQPQHF. CDR3 DNA sequence: TGTGCCAGCTGCCTTACAGGGGGCGCGGGTCAGCCCCAGCATTTT.

The chain uses TRBV10-3 and TRBJ1-1; D is uncertain. In germline, CDR1 is ENHRY, CDR2 SYGVKD. CDR3 size: 16 residues. V dropped 5 bases and J dropped 0 bases, with 16 bases sitting between them. The DNA of the CDR3 is TGTGCCATCAGTCCCAATGTCGGCACTATGAACACTGAAGCTTTCTTT. Translated: CAISPNVGTMNTEAFF.

V usage is TRBV6-6 and J usage is TRBJ2-3; D unresolved. From germline, CDR1 is MNHNY and CDR2 SVGAGI (reference sequence). This CDR3 is built from 15 residues. V gave up 5 bases and J gave up 6 bases, with 18 bases separating them. The CDR3 region is CASSPLGATRDTQYF. CDR3 DNA sequence: TGTGCCAGCAGTCCATTAGGTGCGACAAGGGATACGCAGTATTTT.

The rearrangement uses TRBV7-9 and TRBJ1-5, with 7 bases that match TRBD1. The CDR3 has 18 residues. Germline CDR1 reads SEHNR; CDR2 reads FQNEAQ (reference sequence). V dropped 4 bases and J dropped 0; count of bases not matched to a gene: 12. CDR3 nucleotide sequence: TGTGCCAGCAGCTCGTTAGAGACAGGGACCCTTAGCAATCAGCCCCAGCATTTT. This encodes CASSSLETGTLSNQPQHF.

The chain joins TRBV6-5 to TRBJ2-3; TRBD1 aligns across 10 bases. The CDR3 spans 15 residues. The V segment lost 6 bases and the J segment 2 bases; nucleotides outside the gene matches: 5. The germline V gene has CDR1 MNHEY and CDR2 SVGAGI. The CDR3 sequence: CASRPGTGDTDTQYF. CDR3 bases: TGTGCCAGCAGGCCCGGGACAGGGGACACAGATACGCAGTATTTT.

This clone was found once. The chain employs TRBV9 and TRBJ2-7, with D possibly TRBD1 on 5 matching bases. Germline CDR1 is SGDLS and CDR2 is YYNGEE. The CDR3 totals 15 residues. V lost 2 bases and J 5 bases, leaving 17 bases between the germline ends. CDR3 sequence (DNA): TGTGCCAGCAGCGTGAGAGGAACTCAGGGCCACGAGCAGTACTTC. It codes for CASSVRGTQGHEQYF.

The J gene is TRBJ2-5, the V gene TRBV12-3 or TRBV12-4; D possibly corresponds to TRBD1 (6 bases). With 7 bases removed from V and 4 bases from J, the gap between germline ends came to 13 bases. CDR3 length: 13 amino acids. CDR3 nucleotide sequence: TGTGCCAGCACCCTACTAGGGGGAGAGACCCAGTACTTC. Encoded protein: CASTLLGGETQYF.

This chain connects TRBV27 to TRBJ1-4, with TRBD1 as a possible D gene (6 bases). V dropped 2 bases and J dropped 4 bases, with 11 bases sitting between them. Germline lookup yields CDR1 MNHEY and CDR2 SMNVEV (reference sequence). The CDR3 sequence is 15 residues long. The CDR3 sequence is CASSLGRGFNEKLFF. As DNA, the CDR3 is TGTGCCAGCAGTTTAGGAAGGGGGTTTAATGAAAAACTGTTTTTT.

This sequence joins TRBV5-1 and TRBJ1-6, with 11 positions matching TRBD1. V dropped 0 bases and J dropped 4; count of bases not matched to a gene: 3. CDR1 is SGHRS, CDR2 YFSETQ, per germline. The CDR3 runs to 17 residues. As DNA, the CDR3 is TGCGCCAGCAGCTTGGACGGGACAGGGGGTTATAATTCACCCCTCCACTTT. Amino acids: CASSLDGTGGYNSPLHF.

The chain joins TRBV7-9 to TRBJ1-4, with D possibly being TRBD1 (5 bases). CDR3 length equals 15 residues. V was pared by 5 bases and J by 2 bases, with 12 bases between. Per the germline V gene, CDR1 is SEHNR and CDR2 is FQNEAQ (reference sequence). Here the CDR3 reads CASSPPPGTNEKLFF. CDR3 in DNA: TGTGCCAGCAGCCCCCCCCCAGGGACTAATGAAAAACTGTTTTTT.

This chain connects TRBV28 to TRBJ2-7, with 11 bases matching TRBD1. The V segment lost 5 bases and the J segment 3 bases; nucleotides outside the gene matches: 3. The germline gives CDR1 MDHEN, CDR2 SYDVKM. This CDR3 has 14 residues. This chain's CDR3 is CASSRTGGIYEQYF. In nucleotides, the CDR3 is TGTGCCAGCAGTAGGACAGGGGGCATCTACGAGCAGTACTTC.

The chain has TRBV18 and TRBJ2-7; 13 bases line up with TRBD2. The V segment lost 8 bases and the J segment 4 bases; nucleotides outside the gene matches: 8. This CDR3 contains 15 residues. Germline V lookup: CDR1 KGHSH, CDR2 LQKENI. The CDR3 nucleotides read TGTGCCAGCCTACGGACTAGCGGGAGTCTATACGAGCAGTACTTC. Translation: CASLRTSGSLYEQYF.

V is TRBV7-8 and J is TRBJ2-3; 9 nucleotides agree with TRBD2. CDR3 length: 22 amino acids. Trimming cost V 2 bases and J 2 bases; bases outside gene matches: 23. CDR1 is SGHVS, CDR2 FQNEAQ, per germline. This chain's CDR3 is CASSLTTGGPSRSGRNTDTQYF. DNA for the CDR3: TGTGCCAGCAGCTTAACAACGGGGGGGCCGAGTCGGAGCGGGAGGAACACAGATACGCAGTATTTT.

The V gene is TRBV28, the J gene TRBJ2-7, with 7 bases matching TRBD1. V lost 5 bases to trimming and J lost 3 bases; unmatched junction nucleotides: 13. CDR1 MDHEN and CDR2 SYDVKM come from the germline V gene. This CDR3 spans 16 amino acids. Here the CDR3 reads CASSPTGQVQNYEQYF. The DNA for the CDR3 is TGTGCCAGCAGTCCCACTGGACAGGTTCAGAACTACGAGCAGTACTTC.

This chain joins TRBV14 and TRBJ2-7, with TRBD1 matching over 8 bases. Germline assignment: CDR1 SGHDN and CDR2 FVKESK. The CDR3 spans 12 residues. V lost 4 bases, J lost 6 bases, and 2 bases stayed unmatched. The CDR3 here is CASSPDRGEQYF. In DNA form, the CDR3 reads TGTGCCAGCAGCCCCGACAGGGGCGAGCAGTACTTC. The complete variable domain, with remaining parts taken from reference TRBV14 and TRBJ2-7, reads EAGVTQFPSHSVIEKGQTVTLRCDPISGHDNLYWYRRVMGKEIKFLLHFVKESKQDESGMPNNRFLAERTGGTYSTLKVQPAELEDSGVYFCASSPDRGEQYFGPGTRLTVT.

The rearrangement joins TRBV2 to TRBJ1-2; 9 bases map to TRBD1. Germline V gene data show CDR1 as SNHLY and CDR2 as FYNNEI. Trimming took 1 base from V and 9 from J; bases not matched to a gene: 6. The CDR3 length is 14 residues. The CDR3 DNA reads as TGTGCCAGCAGTGAAGGGACAGGGGTTATGCGCTACACCTTC. Its protein product is CASSEGTGVMRYTF.

V usage is TRBV6-2 or TRBV6-3 and J usage is TRBJ1-5; no reliable D call. The V gene lost 4 bases and the J gene lost 1 base, with 14 bases spanning the gap. The CDR3 has 16 amino acids. Per the germline V gene, CDR1 is MNHEY and CDR2 is SVGEGT. The CDR3 reads CASSSYRVRSNQPQHF. Here the CDR3 DNA reads TGTGCCAGCAGTTCTTACAGAGTACGGAGCAATCAGCCCCAGCATTTT.

A note on this clone: At the DNA level, this CDR3 is encoded by other sequences in the same sample as well. The rearrangement uses TRBV10-2 and TRBJ2-1; D is unresolved. Trimming pared 9 bases from V and 3 bases from J, leaving 9 bases between. CDR3 length: 12 amino acids. Per the germline V gene, CDR1 is WSHSY and CDR2 is SAAADI. The CDR3 bases are TGCGCCAGTTCTGACATCTACAATGAGCAGTTCTTC. Its protein is CASSDIYNEQFF.

The V gene is TRBV6-5, the J gene TRBJ2-7; TRBD1 might be the D (6 bases). Germline CDR1 and CDR2: MNHEY and SVGAGI. V lost 6 bases to trimming and J lost 3 bases, with 15 bases between them. This CDR3 comprises 14 residues. In nucleotides, the CDR3 is TGTGCCAGCAGCCCAGGGGTCGGCGTCTACGAGCAGTACTTC. It specifies CASSPGVGVYEQYF.

This clone showed up just once. The chain recombines TRBV7-9 with TRBJ2-7; a weak D match, TRBD1 (5 bases). V was pared by 8 bases and J by 2 bases, with 16 bases between. Germline-derived CDR1 and CDR2 are SEHNR and FQNEAQ (reference sequence). The CDR3 has 14 residues. CDR3 protein: CASGALGQAYEQYF. DNA for the CDR3: TGTGCCAGCGGAGCATTAGGACAAGCCTACGAGCAGTACTTC.

The sample holds one count of this clone. The chain carries TRBV6-6 and TRBJ1-1; TRBD1 might be the D (5 bases). The V and J ends lost 4 bases and 7 bases respectively, with 10 bases between them. The CDR3 has 12 residues. Per germline, CDR1 MNHNY and CDR2 SVGAGI (reference sequence). CDR3 coding DNA: TGTGCCAGCAGTTTCCGACAGAATGAAGCTTTCTTT. Protein: CASSFRQNEAFF.

With respect to this clone: One junction end does not reproduce the germline sequence, and a read error may be involved. The chain employs TRBV28 and TRBJ2-5; D unclear. The germline V gene encodes CDR1 MDHEN and CDR2 SYDVKM. There are 12 residues in the CDR3. The CDR3 DNA follows: TGTGCCAGCAGTCCCCCCCAAAAGACCCAGTACTTC. It encodes CASSPPQKTQYF.

The chain recombines TRBV2 with TRBJ2-2; a weak D match, TRBD1 (5 bases). The CDR3 consists of 16 residues. Germline V lookup: CDR1 SNHLY, CDR2 FYNNEI. With 3 bases removed from V and 4 bases from J, the gap between germline ends came to 15 bases. The CDR3 DNA reads as TGTGCCAGCAGTGATTTAGGCAGGGATTCCACCGGGGAGCTGTTTTTT. Its translation: CASSDLGRDSTGELFF.